The rows below give T cell receptor beta chains drawn from one sample of a study of cytotoxic CD8 clonotypes in ibrutinib-treated CLL. Produced via immunoSEQ multiplex PCR; TCRdb's table is partial and in-frame only. The table includes 60,000 or so clones, around 52% detected once. The sample in question was PBMCs, obtained after 12 months of ibrutinib treatment. The receptors were gathered from a human donor with chronic lymphocytic leukemia. The CDR3 runs from the conserved cysteine through the conserved F or W. D genes are given only for firm matches. A row's size may be missing; if present it is once, few, many or a size class.

clone_size: .; d_call: TRBD1; j_call: TRBJ2-5; v_call: TRBV7-9; cdr3_aa: CASSRTQTGEETQYF; cdr3_nt: TGTGCCAGCAGCAGAACCCAGACAGGGGAAGAGACCCAGTACTTC
clone_size: once; d_call: TRBD1; j_call: TRBJ1-4; v_call: TRBV5-6; cdr3_aa: CASSPGQGDPNEKLFF; cdr3_nt: TGTGCCAGCAGCCCGGGACAGGGGGACCCTAATGAAAAACTGTTTTTT
clone_size: once; d_call: TRBD2; j_call: TRBJ2-2; v_call: TRBV5-1; cdr3_aa: CASSPGLAGDWNTGELFF; cdr3_nt: TGCGCCAGCAGCCCAGGACTAGCGGGAGACTGGAACACCGGGGAGCTGTTTTTT
clone_size: .; d_call: .; j_call: TRBJ2-1; v_call: TRBV1; cdr3_aa: CTSSRPHFKADNEQFF; cdr3_nt: TGCACCAGCAGCCGCCCCCACTTCAAGGCCGACAATGAGCAGTTCTTC
clone_size: .; d_call: .; j_call: TRBJ1-1; v_call: TRBV27; cdr3_aa: CASSLSRGPEAFF; cdr3_nt: TGTGCCAGCAGTTTATCCAGGGGCCCTGAAGCTTTCTTT
clone_size: .; d_call: TRBD1; j_call: TRBJ2-3; v_call: TRBV6-1; cdr3_aa: CASSALDRAGTDTQYF; cdr3_nt: TGTGCCAGCAGTGCCCTCGACAGGGCGGGCACAGATACGCAGTATTTT
clone_size: .; d_call: .; j_call: TRBJ1-1; v_call: TRBV6-5; cdr3_aa: CASPRGGRNTEAFF; cdr3_nt: TGTGCCAGTCCCCGGGGCGGGAGAAACACTGAAGCTTTCTTT
clone_size: .; d_call: TRBD2; j_call: TRBJ2-7; v_call: TRBV7-9; cdr3_aa: CASSPQVTSGSYEQYF; cdr3_nt: TGTGCCAGCAGCCCTCAAGTGACTAGCGGCTCCTACGAGCAGTACTTC
clone_size: few; d_call: .; j_call: TRBJ2-2; v_call: TRBV9; cdr3_aa: CASSVNTGELFF; cdr3_nt: TGTGCCAGCAGCGTAAACACCGGGGAGCTGTTTTTT
clone_size: .; d_call: TRBD1; j_call: TRBJ2-7; v_call: TRBV6-1; cdr3_aa: CASSEFVGGDEQYF; cdr3_nt: TGTGCCAGCAGTGAATTTGTAGGGGGCGACGAGCAGTACTTC
clone_size: .; d_call: .; j_call: TRBJ1-3; v_call: TRBV7-8; cdr3_aa: CASSLAVDSGNTIYF; cdr3_nt: TGTGCCAGCAGCTTAGCGGTGGACAGTGGAAACACCATATATTTT
clone_size: .; d_call: .; j_call: TRBJ1-5; v_call: TRBV6-6; cdr3_aa: CASRGGGGNQPQHF; cdr3_nt: TGTGCCAGCCGTGGGGGCGGAGGCAATCAGCCCCAGCATTTT
clone_size: .; d_call: .; j_call: TRBJ2-3; v_call: TRBV27; cdr3_aa: CASSFMGALTDTQYF; cdr3_nt: TGTGCCAGCAGTTTTATGGGGGCCCTCACAGATACGCAGTATTTT
clone_size: few; d_call: TRBD1; j_call: TRBJ1-2; v_call: TRBV6-5; cdr3_aa: CASSYFPTGGDGYTF; cdr3_nt: TGTGCCAGCAGTTACTTCCCGACAGGGGGGGATGGCTACACCTTC
clone_size: few; d_call: .; j_call: TRBJ1-4; v_call: TRBV15; cdr3_aa: CATSEPNEKLFF; cdr3_nt: TGTGCCACCAGCGAACCTAATGAAAAACTGTTTTTT
clone_size: few; d_call: TRBD1; j_call: TRBJ1-2; v_call: TRBV6-5; cdr3_aa: CASSSPTGGNDGYTF; cdr3_nt: TGTGCCAGCAGTTCCCCGACAGGGGGCAATGATGGCTACACCTTC
clone_size: .; d_call: TRBD2; j_call: TRBJ2-1; v_call: TRBV6-4; cdr3_aa: CASSVRVGGYNEQFF; cdr3_nt: TGTGCCAGCAGTGTGAGGGTCGGGGGGTACAATGAGCAGTTCTTC